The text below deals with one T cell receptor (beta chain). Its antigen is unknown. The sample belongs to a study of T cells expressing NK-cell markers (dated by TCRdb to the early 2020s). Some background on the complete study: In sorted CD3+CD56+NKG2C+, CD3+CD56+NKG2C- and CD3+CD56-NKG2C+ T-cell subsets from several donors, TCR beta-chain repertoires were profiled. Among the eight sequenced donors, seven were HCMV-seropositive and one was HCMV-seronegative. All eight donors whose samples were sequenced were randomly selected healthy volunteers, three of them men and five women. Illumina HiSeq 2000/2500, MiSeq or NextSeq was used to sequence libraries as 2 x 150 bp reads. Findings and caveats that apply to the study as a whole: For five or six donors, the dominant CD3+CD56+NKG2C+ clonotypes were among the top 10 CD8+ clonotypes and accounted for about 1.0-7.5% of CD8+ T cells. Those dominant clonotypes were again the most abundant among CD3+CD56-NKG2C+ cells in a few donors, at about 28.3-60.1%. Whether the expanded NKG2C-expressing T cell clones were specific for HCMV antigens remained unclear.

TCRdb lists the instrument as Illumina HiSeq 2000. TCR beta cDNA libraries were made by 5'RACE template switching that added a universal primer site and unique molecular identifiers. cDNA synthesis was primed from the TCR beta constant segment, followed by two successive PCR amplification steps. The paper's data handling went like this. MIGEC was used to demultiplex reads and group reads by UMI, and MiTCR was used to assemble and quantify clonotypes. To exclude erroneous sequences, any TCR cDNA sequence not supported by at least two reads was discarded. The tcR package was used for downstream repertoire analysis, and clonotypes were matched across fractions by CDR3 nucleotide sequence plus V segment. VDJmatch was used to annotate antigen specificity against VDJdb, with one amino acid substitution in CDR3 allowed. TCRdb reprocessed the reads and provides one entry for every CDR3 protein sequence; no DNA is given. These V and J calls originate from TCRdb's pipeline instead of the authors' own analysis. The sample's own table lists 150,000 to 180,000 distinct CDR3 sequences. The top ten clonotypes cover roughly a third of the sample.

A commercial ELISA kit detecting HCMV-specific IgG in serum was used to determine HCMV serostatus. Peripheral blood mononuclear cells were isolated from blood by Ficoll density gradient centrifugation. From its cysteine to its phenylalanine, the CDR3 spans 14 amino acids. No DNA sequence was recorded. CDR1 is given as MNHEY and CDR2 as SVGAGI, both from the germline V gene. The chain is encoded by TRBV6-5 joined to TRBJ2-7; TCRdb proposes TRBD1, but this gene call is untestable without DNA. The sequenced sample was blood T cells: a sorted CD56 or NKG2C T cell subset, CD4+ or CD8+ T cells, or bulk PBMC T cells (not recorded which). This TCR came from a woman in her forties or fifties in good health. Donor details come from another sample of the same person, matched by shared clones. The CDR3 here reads CASSYSEGDYEQYF.